This TCR beta chain was recovered during a study of blood T cell repertoires in COVID-19. Study details: The cDNA or gDNA used as material had been derived from T cells, B-cell-depleted T cells, or PBMCs.

In the original workflow: Counts of nucleated cells, estimated from reference gene primer amplification, were obtained. TCRdb's copy holds only in-frame clones and misses some; the assay was immunoSEQ multiplex PCR. V, J and clone size were drawn from that table, and D and trimming were deduced from the DNA. The sample contains some 66,000 clones, roughly 80% of which appear only once. This CDR3 has 17 amino acids. Losses at the gene ends were 4 bases for V and 1 base for J; bases not matched to a gene: 11. From germline, CDR1 is SGHDN and CDR2 FVKESK. The receptor comes from a man aged 60 to 75 with acute or convalescent COVID-19. This chain uses TRBV14 with TRBJ2-7, with TRBD1 matching 9 bases. Sequencing was performed on peripheral blood. The CDR3 DNA reads TGTGCCAGCAGCCCCCTTCCGGGACAGGGTAAATCCTACGAGCAGTACTTC. Translating it yields CASSPLPGQGKSYEQYF.